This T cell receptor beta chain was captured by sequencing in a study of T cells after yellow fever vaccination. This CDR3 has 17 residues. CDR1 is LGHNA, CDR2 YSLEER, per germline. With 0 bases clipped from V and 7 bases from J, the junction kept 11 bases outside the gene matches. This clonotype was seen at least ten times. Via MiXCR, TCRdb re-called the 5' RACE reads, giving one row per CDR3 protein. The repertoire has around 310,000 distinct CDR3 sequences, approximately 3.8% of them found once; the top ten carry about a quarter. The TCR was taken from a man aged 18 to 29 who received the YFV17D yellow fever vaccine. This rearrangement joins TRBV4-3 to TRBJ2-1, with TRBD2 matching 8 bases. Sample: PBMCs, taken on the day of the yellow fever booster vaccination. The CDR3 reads CASSQEVAGGLGNEQFF. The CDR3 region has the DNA TGCGCCAGCAGCCAAGAAGTGGCGGGGGGTCTAGGGAATGAGCAGTTCTTC.